This entry features one TCR beta chain sequence. What it binds is not known. Only in-frame clones appear in the TCRdb table, and some are missing; sequencing was by immunoSEQ multiplex PCR. The sample holds about 360,000 clones, 75% to 90% seen once. The source of the sample is a study of cytomegalovirus exposure and HLA in healthy donors. Points from the study as a whole: With high specificity and sensitivity, the classifier reportedly diagnosed cytomegalovirus status.

The source is a woman aged 18 to 35 in good health and CMV-seronegative. The sequencing input was PBMCs.

CDR3 protein: CAWTGGLGGYTF. The CDR3 DNA sequence: TGTGCCTGGACAGGGGGCTTGGGTGGCTACACCTTC. V is TRBV30 and J is TRBJ1-2; TRBD1 agrees at 8 bases. This CDR3 spans 12 amino acids. V trimming: 4 bases; J trimming: 7 bases; junction bases outside the gene matches: 5. Germline lookup yields CDR1 GTSNPN and CDR2 SVGIG (reference sequence).